Listed below are T cell receptor beta chains from one sample, sequenced in a study of T cell changes during pregnancy in multiple sclerosis. Sequencing was performed with immunoSEQ multiplex PCR; in TCRdb, only in-frame clones are kept and a portion is missing. Seen here are some 69,000 clones, approximately 94% observed once, and the top ten hold approximately 2.1%. The material sequenced was peripheral blood, taken in the second trimester of pregnancy. The receptors were gathered from a female donor in good health, enrolled as a control in a pregnancy study. CDR3s include the opening cysteine and the closing phenylalanine or tryptophan. Each record gives: D gene, J gene, V gene, clone size, CDR3 protein, CDR3 DNA. The D gene is left open where the match is weak. Where a row states a size, it is once, few, many or the class of an expanded clone; other rows omit it.

D: TRBD2
J: TRBJ2-3
V: TRBV5-6
size: -
CDR3: CASSLTSGGGSSSTDTQYF
DNA: TGTGCCAGCAGCTTGACTAGCGGGGGGGGGTCCTCTAGCACAGATACGCAGTATTTT

D: TRBD2
J: TRBJ2-1
V: TRBV7-2
size: once
CDR3: CASSSLTSGGGNEQFF
DNA: TGTGCCAGCAGCTCGTTGACTAGCGGGGGGGGAAATGAGCAGTTCTTC

D: -
J: TRBJ2-7
V: TRBV2
size: once
CDR3: CASREGRYEQYF
DNA: TGTGCCAGCAGGGAGGGGCGGTACGAGCAGTACTTC

D: TRBD1
J: TRBJ2-3
V: TRBV4-1
size: -
CDR3: CASSQEGSRGRNTQYF
DNA: TGCGCCAGCAGCCAAGAAGGTTCCAGGGGGCGGAATACGCAGTATTTT

D: -
J: TRBJ2-3
V: TRBV6-4
size: -
CDR3: CASSDSGQGGTQYF
DNA: TGTGCCAGCAGTGACTCGGGGCAAGGGGGTACGCAGTATTTT

D: -
J: TRBJ1-6
V: TRBV6-5
size: -
CDR3: CASSYSPATGNSPLHF
DNA: TGTGCCAGCAGTTACTCCCCAGCTACAGGGAATTCACCCCTCCACTTT

D: -
J: TRBJ1-1
V: TRBV19
size: -
CDR3: CASSIGTANTEAFF
DNA: TGTGCCAGTAGTATAGGAACAGCGAACACTGAAGCTTTCTTT

D: TRBD1
J: TRBJ2-7
V: TRBV28
size: -
CDR3: CATGAGTGVFEQYF
DNA: TGTGCCACCGGAGCCGGGACAGGGGTATTCGAGCAGTACTTC

D: -
J: TRBJ1-5
V: TRBV28
size: -
CDR3: CASRQGFIQPQHF
DNA: TGTGCCAGCCGGCAGGGTTTTATCCAGCCCCAGCATTTT

D: -
J: TRBJ1-2
V: TRBV10-3
size: -
CDR3: CAAARDFRGYGYTF
DNA: TGTGCCGCGGCTAGGGATTTTAGGGGCTATGGCTACACCTTC

D: TRBD1
J: TRBJ1-5
V: TRBV29-1
size: -
CDR3: CSVATGYSNQPQHF
DNA: TGCAGCGTGGCGACAGGGTATAGCAATCAGCCCCAGCATTTT

D: TRBD2
J: TRBJ2-1
V: TRBV6-5
size: -
CDR3: CASSRLAGYNEQFF
DNA: TGTGCCAGCAGCAGACTAGCGGGCTACAATGAGCAGTTCTTC

D: TRBD1
J: TRBJ2-2
V: TRBV9
size: -
CDR3: CASSVNRGGELFF
DNA: TGTGCCAGCAGCGTAAACAGGGGCGGGGAGCTGTTTTTT

D: TRBD2
J: TRBJ2-2
V: TRBV30
size: -
CDR3: CAAGGTRAWGTGELFF
DNA: TGTGCGGCGGGGGGGACAAGGGCTTGGGGCACCGGGGAGCTGTTTTTT

D: -
J: TRBJ2-3
V: TRBV7-6
size: -
CDR3: CASSLDGLITDTQYF
DNA: TGTGCCAGCAGCTTGGACGGACTCATCACAGATACGCAGTATTTT

D: TRBD1
J: TRBJ1-4
V: TRBV18
size: -
CDR3: CASSLSGGRDEKLFF
DNA: TGTGCCAGCTCACTGTCAGGGGGTCGGGATGAAAAACTGTTTTTT

D: TRBD1
J: TRBJ1-1
V: TRBV29-1
size: -
CDR3: CSVGGDRNTEAFF
DNA: TGCAGCGTCGGGGGGGACAGGAACACTGAAGCTTTCTTT

D: -
J: TRBJ1-2
V: TRBV6-5
size: -
CDR3: CASSYKGLMGGYTF
DNA: TGTGCCAGCAGTTACAAGGGGCTCATGGGAGGCTACACCTTC

D: -
J: TRBJ1-1
V: TRBV5-6
size: -
CDR3: CASRHGGLNTEAFF
DNA: TGTGCCAGCAGGCACGGGGGGCTGAACACTGAAGCTTTCTTT

D: -
J: TRBJ2-5
V: TRBV7-9
size: -
CDR3: CASRSGRETQYF
DNA: TGTGCCAGCAGATCAGGGCGGGAGACCCAGTACTTC

D: -
J: TRBJ1-4
V: TRBV7-2
size: -
CDR3: CASSLVGGWSNEKLFF
DNA: TGTGCCAGCAGCTTAGTGGGGGGGTGGTCTAATGAAAAACTGTTTTTT

D: -
J: TRBJ1-1
V: TRBV10-3
size: -
CDR3: CASLGGTEAFF
DNA: TGTGCCAGCCTAGGAGGCACTGAAGCTTTCTTT

D: TRBD2
J: TRBJ2-5
V: TRBV15
size: -
CDR3: CATSRGTSGGQETQYF
DNA: TGTGCCACCAGCAGGGGGACTAGCGGGGGCCAAGAGACCCAGTACTTC

D: -
J: TRBJ2-5
V: TRBV7-7
size: -
CDR3: CASSSIQNQETQYF
DNA: TGTGCTAGCAGCTCGATACAAAACCAAGAGACCCAGTACTTC

D: -
J: TRBJ2-5
V: TRBV4-2
size: -
CDR3: CASSPVRSGETQYF
DNA: TGTGCCAGCAGCCCCGTCCGGTCAGGGGAGACCCAGTACTTC

D: -
J: TRBJ1-3
V: TRBV5-1
size: once
CDR3: CASRPTGSGGNTIYF
DNA: TGCGCCAGCAGACCTACAGGGTCCGGAGGAAACACCATATATTTT

D: -
J: TRBJ1-4
V: TRBV14
size: -
CDR3: CASSHRGVNEKLFF
DNA: TGTGCCAGCAGCCATCGGGGGGTTAATGAAAAACTGTTTTTT

D: -
J: TRBJ2-3
V: TRBV4-1
size: -
CDR3: CASSQDRRHRKTDTQYF
DNA: TGCGCCAGCAGCCAAGATCGCAGACACAGGAAAACAGATACGCAGTATTTT

D: TRBD1
J: TRBJ2-5
V: TRBV7-2
size: -
CDR3: CASSARGATGAGETQYF
DNA: TGTGCCAGCAGCGCTAGGGGGGCGACAGGGGCGGGGGAGACCCAGTACTTC

D: TRBD2
J: TRBJ2-5
V: TRBV4-1
size: -
CDR3: CASSLGGGYRETQYF
DNA: TGCGCCAGCAGTTTGGGCGGGGGGTATAGGGAGACCCAGTACTTC

D: -
J: TRBJ2-7
V: TRBV5-4
size: -
CDR3: CASSPHQGNDIKYF
DNA: TGTGCCAGCAGCCCACATCAGGGAAATGATATCAAGTACTTC

D: TRBD1
J: TRBJ1-2
V: TRBV2
size: -
CDR3: CAPWTGDVYGYTF
DNA: TGTGCCCCGTGGACAGGAGACGTCTATGGCTACACCTTC

D: -
J: TRBJ1-4
V: TRBV30
size: once
CDR3: CAWSTGRANEKLFF
DNA: TGTGCCTGGAGTACAGGGCGGGCTAATGAAAAACTGTTTTTT

D: TRBD1
J: TRBJ2-1
V: TRBV7-3
size: -
CDR3: CASSLTRDRGNEQFF
DNA: TGTGCCAGCAGCCTGACCCGGGACAGGGGAAATGAGCAGTTCTTC

D: -
J: TRBJ1-2
V: TRBV5-1
size: -
CDR3: CASSLGLDYGYTF
DNA: TGCGCCAGCAGCTTGGGACTGGACTATGGCTACACCTTC

D: -
J: TRBJ1-3
V: TRBV9
size: -
CDR3: CASGRSGNTIYF
DNA: TGTGCCAGCGGGCGATCTGGAAACACCATATATTTT

D: -
J: TRBJ1-4
V: TRBV7-2
size: -
CDR3: CASSLGEGRAGKLFF
DNA: TGTGCCAGCAGCTTAGGAGAGGGGAGGGCCGGGAAACTGTTTTTT

D: -
J: TRBJ2-7
V: TRBV6-5
size: -
CDR3: CASSYSSAQRGYEQYF
DNA: TGTGCCAGCAGTTACTCTAGCGCCCAACGGGGCTACGAGCAGTACTTC

D: -
J: TRBJ2-5
V: TRBV7-2
size: -
CDR3: CASSLALIETQYF
DNA: TGTGCCAGCAGCTTAGCCCTAATAGAGACCCAGTACTTC

D: TRBD1
J: TRBJ1-1
V: TRBV9
size: -
CDR3: CASSAGQLNTEAFF
DNA: TGTGCCAGCAGCGCGGGACAGCTAAACACTGAAGCTTTCTTT